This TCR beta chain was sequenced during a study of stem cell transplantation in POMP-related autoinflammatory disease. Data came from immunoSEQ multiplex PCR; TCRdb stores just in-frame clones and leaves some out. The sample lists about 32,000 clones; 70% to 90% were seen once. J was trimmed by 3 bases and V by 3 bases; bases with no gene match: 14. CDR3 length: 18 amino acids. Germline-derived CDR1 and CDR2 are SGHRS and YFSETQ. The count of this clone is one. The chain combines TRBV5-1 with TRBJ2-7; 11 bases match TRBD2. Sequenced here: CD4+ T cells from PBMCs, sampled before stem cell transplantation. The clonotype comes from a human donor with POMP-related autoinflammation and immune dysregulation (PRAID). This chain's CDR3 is CASSSRSGRARGYYEQYF. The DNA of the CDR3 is TGCGCCAGCAGCTCCCGTAGCGGGAGGGCCAGGGGCTACTACGAGCAGTACTTC.